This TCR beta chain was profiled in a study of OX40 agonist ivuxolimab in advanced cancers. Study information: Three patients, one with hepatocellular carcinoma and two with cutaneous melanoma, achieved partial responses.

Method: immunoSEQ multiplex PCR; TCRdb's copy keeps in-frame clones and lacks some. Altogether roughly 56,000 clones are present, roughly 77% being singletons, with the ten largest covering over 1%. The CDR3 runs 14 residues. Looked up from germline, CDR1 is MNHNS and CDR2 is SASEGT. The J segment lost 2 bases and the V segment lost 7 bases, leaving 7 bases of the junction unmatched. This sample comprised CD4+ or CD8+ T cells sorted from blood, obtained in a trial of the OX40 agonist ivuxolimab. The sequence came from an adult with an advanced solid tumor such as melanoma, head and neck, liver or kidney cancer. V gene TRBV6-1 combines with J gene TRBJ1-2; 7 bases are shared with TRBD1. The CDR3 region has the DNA TGTGCCAGCACCCAGGAGGGACAGAACTATGGCTACACCTTC. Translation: CASTQEGQNYGYTF.